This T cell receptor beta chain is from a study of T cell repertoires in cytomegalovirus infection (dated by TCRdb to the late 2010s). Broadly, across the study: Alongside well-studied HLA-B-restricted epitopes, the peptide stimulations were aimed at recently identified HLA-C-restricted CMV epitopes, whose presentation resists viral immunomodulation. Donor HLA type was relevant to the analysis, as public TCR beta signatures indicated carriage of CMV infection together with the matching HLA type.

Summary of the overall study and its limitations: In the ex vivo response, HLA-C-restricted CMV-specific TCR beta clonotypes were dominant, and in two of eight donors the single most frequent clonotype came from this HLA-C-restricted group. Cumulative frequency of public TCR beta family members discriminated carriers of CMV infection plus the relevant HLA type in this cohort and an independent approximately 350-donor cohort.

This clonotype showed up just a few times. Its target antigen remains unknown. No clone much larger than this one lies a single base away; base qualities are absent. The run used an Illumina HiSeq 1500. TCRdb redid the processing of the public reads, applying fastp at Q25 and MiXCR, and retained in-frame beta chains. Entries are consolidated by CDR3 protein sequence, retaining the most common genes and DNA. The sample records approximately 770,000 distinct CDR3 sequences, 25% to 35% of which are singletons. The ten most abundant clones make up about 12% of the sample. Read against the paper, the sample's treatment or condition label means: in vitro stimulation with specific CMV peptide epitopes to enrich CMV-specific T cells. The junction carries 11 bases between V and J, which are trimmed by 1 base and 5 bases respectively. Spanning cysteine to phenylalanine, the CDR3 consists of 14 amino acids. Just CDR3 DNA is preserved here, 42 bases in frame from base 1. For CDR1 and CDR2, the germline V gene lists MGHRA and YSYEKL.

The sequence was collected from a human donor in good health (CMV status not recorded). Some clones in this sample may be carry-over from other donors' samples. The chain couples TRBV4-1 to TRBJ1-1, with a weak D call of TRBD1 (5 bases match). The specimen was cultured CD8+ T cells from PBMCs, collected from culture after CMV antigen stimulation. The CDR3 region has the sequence CASSQVGGGTEAFF. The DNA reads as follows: TGCGCCAGCAGCCAAGTGGGGGGTGGTACTGAAGCTTTCTTT.